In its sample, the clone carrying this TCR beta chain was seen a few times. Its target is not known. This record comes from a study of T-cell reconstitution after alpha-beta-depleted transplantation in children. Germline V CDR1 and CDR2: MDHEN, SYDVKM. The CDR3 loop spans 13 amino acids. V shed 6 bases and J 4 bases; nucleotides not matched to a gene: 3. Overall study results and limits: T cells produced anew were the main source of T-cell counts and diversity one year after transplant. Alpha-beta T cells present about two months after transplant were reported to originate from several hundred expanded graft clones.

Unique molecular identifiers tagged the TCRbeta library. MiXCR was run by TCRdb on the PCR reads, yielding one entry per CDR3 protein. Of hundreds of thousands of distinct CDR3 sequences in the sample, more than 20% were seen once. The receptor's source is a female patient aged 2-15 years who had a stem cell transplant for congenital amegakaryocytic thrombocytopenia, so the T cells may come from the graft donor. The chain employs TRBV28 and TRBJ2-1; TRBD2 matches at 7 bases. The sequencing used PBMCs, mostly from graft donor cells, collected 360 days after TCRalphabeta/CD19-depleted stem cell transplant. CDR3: CASRKGGYNEQFF. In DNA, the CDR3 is TGTGCCAGCAGAAAGGGAGGGTACAATGAGCAGTTCTTC.